Presented here are 23 T cell receptor beta chains from one specimen sequenced in a study of identical twins. TCRdb analysed the 5' RACE reads with MiXCR anew, one entry per CDR3 protein. The sample contains nearly 200,000 distinct CDR3 sequences, roughly 15% of which appear only once. Another study also made use of these data, one on T cells expressing NK-cell markers.

Material for sequencing was CD8+ T cells sorted from blood. The receptor set was obtained from a woman in her late teens or twenties in good health.

V and J are TRBV20-1 and TRBJ2-3, with D unclear. Trimming pared 0 bases from V and 2 bases from J, leaving 12 bases between. This CDR3 contains 15 residues. CDR1 is DFQATT, CDR2 SNEGSKA, per germline (reference sequence). CDR3 DNA: TGCAGTGCTAGAGAGCGTCCACAGTCCACAGATACGCAGTATTTT. The encoded protein is CSARERPQSTDTQYF.

This clonotype turned up a few times. The V and J genes are TRBV4-1 and TRBJ2-1; 15 bases line up with TRBD2. The ends lost 6 bases at V and 6 bases at J; junction bases unmatched: 6. The CDR3 has 16 amino acids. CDR1 MGHRA and CDR2 YSYEKL come from the germline V gene. The DNA for the CDR3 is TGCGCCAGCAGTTTCAGGACTAGCGGGGGGGCCAATGAGCAGTTCTTC. It encodes CASSFRTSGGANEQFF.

This clonotype was counted between two and nine times. The chain recombines TRBV7-8 with TRBJ1-5; D might be TRBD1 (6 bases). Trimming removed 1 base from V and 6 bases from J, with 13 bases in between. This CDR3 contains 15 residues. Germline CDR1 reads SGHVS; CDR2 reads FQNEAQ. The CDR3, as DNA: TGTGCCAGCAGCTTAGACTACGGGGGGCTTCAGCCCCAGCATTTT. Protein product: CASSLDYGGLQPQHF.

The rearrangement uses TRBV27 and TRBJ2-7; no firm D call. Trimming cost V 2 bases and J 6 bases, with 14 bases left between them. Germline V lookup: CDR1 MNHEY, CDR2 SMNVEV (reference sequence). This CDR3 is built from 14 residues. The CDR3 nucleotides read TGTGCCAGCAGTTTAGGGATCCACACCTCCGAGCAGTACTTC. It yields the protein CASSLGIHTSEQYF.

This clonotype was observed at least ten times. CDR3 coding DNA: TGTGCCAGCAGTTACTTCGGGACCACAGATACGCAGTATTTT. Its protein is CASSYFGTTDTQYF. The gene calls are TRBV6-5 and TRBJ2-3; D possibly matches TRBD1 or TRBD2 (5 bases each). The ends were cut back, 1 base at V and 2 bases at J, with 7 bases in the middle. Per germline, CDR1 MNHEY and CDR2 SVGAGI. The length of the CDR3 is 14 residues.

This clonotype was recorded a few times. The chain has TRBV11-2 and TRBJ2-1, with a tentative D call TRBD1 (5 bases). V dropped 0 bases and J dropped 12 bases, with 12 bases sitting between them. CDR1 and CDR2 from the germline V gene are SGHAT and FQNNGV. This CDR3 comprises 13 residues. The CDR3 spells CASSLETDRGQFF. The CDR3 coding sequence is TGTGCCAGCAGCTTAGAAACCGACAGAGGGCAGTTCTTC.

A few counts support this clonotype. The chain links TRBV7-9 to TRBJ2-1; TRBD2 matches 7 bases. In germline, CDR1 is SEHNR, CDR2 FQNEAQ (reference sequence). The CDR3 length is 15 residues. The J segment lost 6 bases and the V segment lost 2 bases, leaving 7 bases of the junction unmatched. Written as DNA, the CDR3 is TGTGCCAGCAGCTTAACCGCTAGCGGTGGCAATGAGCAGTTCTTC. Translated, it gives CASSLTASGGNEQFF.

This clonotype was counted only a few times. The genes are TRBV7-9 and TRBJ1-2; D is unclear. Trimming left V 5 bases short and J 5 bases short, with 6 bases between. The CDR3 extends over 11 amino acids. From germline, CDR1 is SEHNR and CDR2 FQNEAQ (reference sequence). CDR3: CASSRTYGYTF. CDR3 sequence (DNA): TGTGCCAGCAGCCGAACTTATGGCTACACCTTC.

V and J are TRBV5-6 and TRBJ1-2; a weak D match, TRBD1 (6 bases). From germline, CDR1 is SGHDT and CDR2 YYEEEE. There are 14 residues in the CDR3. Trimming took off 4 bases at V and 2 bases at J, with 12 bases between the two ends. The CDR3 loop reads CASSLGDTNYGYTF. The CDR3, as DNA: TGTGCCAGCAGCCTAGGGGACACCAACTATGGCTACACCTTC.

This clonotype occurred a few times. V gene TRBV6-1 combines with J gene TRBJ1-4, with unresolved D. V lost 6 bases and J 0 bases, leaving 11 bases between the germline ends. The CDR3 totals 15 residues. Germline V CDR1 and CDR2: MNHNS, SASEGT. CDR3 nucleotides: TGTGCCAGCAGGACTTGGGAGACAACTAATGAAAAACTGTTTTTT. It codes for CASRTWETTNEKLFF.

This clonotype was observed at least ten times. The chain couples TRBV7-2 to TRBJ1-6, with unresolved D. Germline V gene data show CDR1 as SGHTA and CDR2 as FQGNSA. The CDR3 totals 15 residues. V shed 5 bases and J shed 0 bases, with 8 bases lying between them. This CDR3 is CASSLHSSYNSPLHF. For the CDR3, the DNA is TGTGCCAGCAGCCTACACAGCTCCTATAATTCACCCCTCCACTTT.

This clonotype has more than one count but fewer than ten. The chain links TRBV20-1 to TRBJ2-1; 7 bases map to TRBD2. There are 14 residues in the CDR3. CDR1 DFQATT and CDR2 SNEGSKA come from the germline V gene (reference sequence). CDR3 DNA: TGCAGCGCGCCTAGCGGAAGAACCTACAATGAGCAGTTCTTC. Its protein is CSAPSGRTYNEQFF.

This clonotype has just a few counts. This chain links TRBV6-5 with TRBJ2-1; the D gene is possibly TRBD1 (5 bases). The germline V gene encodes CDR1 MNHEY and CDR2 SVGAGI. CDR3 length: 16 amino acids. Trimming cost V 0 bases and J 2 bases, with 11 bases left between them. The CDR3 nucleotides are TGTGCCAGCAGTTACTCGGGCAGGGCAGCCTACAATGAGCAGTTCTTC. Its translation is CASSYSGRAAYNEQFF.

This clonotype was detected only a few times. The V gene is TRBV21-1, the J gene TRBJ2-2; the D call TRBD2 from the table was never checked on the DNA. TRBV21-1 is designated a pseudogene. The CDR3 loop spans 17 amino acids. The CDR3 DNA reads TGTGCCAGCAGCAGAGGGGGAGGCGGGAGGAGAACCGGGGAGCTGTTTTTT. It codes for CASSRGGGGRRTGELFF.

This clonotype appeared a few times. The chain has TRBV29-1 and TRBJ2-5; a weak D match, TRBD2 (6 bases). V dropped 6 bases and J dropped 2 bases, with 10 bases sitting between them. Germline assignment: CDR1 SQVTM and CDR2 ANQGSEA. The CDR3 contains 12 residues. In DNA, the CDR3 is TGCAGCGTGGTAGCGGCTCAAGAGACCCAGTACTTC. It translates to CSVVAAQETQYF.

The CDR3 region is CASSFMAGGITDTQYF. The CDR3 DNA follows: TGTGCCAGCAGCTTTATGGCGGGCGGGATCACAGATACGCAGTATTTT. The chain couples TRBV7-6 to TRBJ2-3; possibly TRBD2 for D (6 bases). The CDR3 runs to 16 residues. CDR1 and CDR2 (germline): SGHVS, FNYEAQ. V was pared by 3 bases and J by 2 bases, with 15 bases between.

This clonotype was recorded a few times. The chain employs TRBV7-9 and TRBJ2-7, with a possible D match to TRBD2 (5 bases). Germline V CDR1 and CDR2: SEHNR, FQNEAQ (reference sequence). The CDR3 is 13 residues long. V lost 1 base to trimming and J lost 5 bases, with 9 bases between them. The CDR3 spells CASSLVSGNEQYF. The DNA for the CDR3 is TGTGCCAGCAGCTTAGTCAGCGGAAACGAGCAGTACTTC.

Here the CDR3 reads CASSVGVAGADTQYF. CDR3 coding DNA: TGCGCCAGCAGTGTCGGGGTAGCTGGGGCAGATACGCAGTATTTT. The chain recombines TRBV10-2 with TRBJ2-3; TRBD2 might be the D (5 bases). Germline-derived CDR1 and CDR2 are WSHSY and SAAADI. V lost 4 bases and J 4 bases, leaving 15 bases between the germline ends. CDR3 length: 15 residues.

The table lists this clonotype with many counts. The J gene is TRBJ1-1, the V gene TRBV2; tentative D call: TRBD1 (5 bases). V was shortened by 3 bases and J by 4 bases, with 24 bases between the two germline ends. The CDR3 spans 18 residues. Germline V lookup: CDR1 SNHLY, CDR2 FYNNEI. CDR3 in DNA: TGTGCCAGCAGTGAGGGGGTGGGGGGAGCCGGCGTCGGCACTGAAGCTTTCTTT. Translated: CASSEGVGGAGVGTEAFF.

A few counts support this clonotype. The chain carries TRBV5-1 and TRBJ2-1; 9 nucleotides line up with TRBD1. With 9 bases clipped from V and 9 bases from J, the junction kept 13 bases outside the gene matches. The CDR3 has 14 residues. Germline lookup yields CDR1 SGHRS and CDR2 YFSETQ. The chain's CDR3 is CATSRDRVDGEQFF. The CDR3 DNA is TGCGCCACCTCCCGGGACAGGGTTGACGGTGAGCAGTTCTTC.

This clonotype was detected many times. The chain combines TRBV2 with TRBJ2-3; D tentatively reads TRBD1 or TRBD2 (5 bases each). Trimming left V 2 bases short and J 1 base short, with 16 bases between. The CDR3 extends over 17 amino acids. Germline lookup yields CDR1 SNHLY and CDR2 FYNNEI. DNA of the CDR3: TGTGCCAGCAGTGAATTAGTACCGGGGCACCGCACAGATACGCAGTATTTT. Protein sequence: CASSELVPGHRTDTQYF.

The chain is built from TRBV11-2 and TRBJ2-7; D not resolved. The germline V and J ends were trimmed by 1 base and 5 bases, with 12 bases remaining between them. From germline, CDR1 is SGHAT and CDR2 FQNNGV. CDR3 length: 14 residues. The CDR3, as DNA: TGTGCCAGCAGCTTAGGGGGTTCGGTGGACGAGCAGTACTTC. Protein sequence: CASSLGGSVDEQYF.

This clonotype was recorded a few times. This chain connects TRBV7-9 to TRBJ2-7; 7 bases match TRBD1. Germline trimming cut 5 bases from V and 0 bases from J; bases unmatched to any gene: 10. The germline gives CDR1 SEHNR, CDR2 FQNEAQ (reference sequence). CDR3 length: 16 residues. Written as DNA, the CDR3 is TGTGCCAGCAGCCCCCGGCTGGGACAGAGCTCCTACGAGCAGTACTTC. Protein product: CASSPRLGQSSYEQYF.